The 6 T cell receptor beta chains listed next were all sequenced from one sample in a study of cytomegalovirus exposure and HLA in healthy donors. In the PCR, 60 Vbeta and 13 Jbeta primers were used. The table came from immunoSEQ multiplex PCR; TCRdb's copy has only in-frame clones and leaves some out. The sample totals more than 90,000 clones. Sequenced sample: PBMCs. The receptors come from a man aged 25 to 40 in good health and CMV-seronegative.

This sequence joins TRBV15 and TRBJ2-7; D uncertain. Trimming left V 0 bases short and J 1 base short, with 4 bases between. This CDR3 contains 13 residues. CDR1 LNHNV and CDR2 YYDKDF come from the germline V gene (reference sequence). The CDR3 DNA follows: TGTGCCACCAGCAGAGATCAATCCTACGAGCAGTACTTC. This sequence encodes CATSRDQSYEQYF. Combining the CDR3 with reference TRBV15 and TRBJ2-7 gives the whole variable domain DAMVIQNPRYQVTQFGKPVTLSCSQTLNHNVMYWYQQKSSQAPKLLFHYYDKDFNNEADTPDNFQSRRPNTSFCFLDIRSPGLGDTAMYLCATSRDQSYEQYFGPGTRLTVT.

The genes are TRBV2 and TRBJ1-1; 10 nucleotides agree with TRBD1. With V trimmed by 7 bases and J by 5 bases, 7 bases remained unmatched. This CDR3 has 14 residues. The germline CDR1 and CDR2 sequences are SNHLY and FYNNEI. The CDR3 DNA reads TGTGCCAGCACCCTGACAGGGGGCCGAACTGAAGCTTTCTTT. As protein: CASTLTGGRTEAFF.

The chain links TRBV15 to TRBJ2-1; 9 bases are shared with TRBD2. With 0 bases clipped from V and 8 bases from J, the junction kept 8 bases outside the gene matches. The CDR3 has 16 amino acids. Germline V lookup: CDR1 LNHNV, CDR2 YYDKDF (reference sequence). The CDR3 protein is CATSRDSAGGPDEQFF. For the CDR3, the DNA is TGTGCCACCAGCAGAGATTCGGCGGGGGGGCCTGATGAGCAGTTCTTC.

The gene calls are TRBV14 and TRBJ2-2; 10 bases line up with TRBD2. V was clipped by 4 bases and J by 6 bases; unmatched bases: 11. The CDR3 consists of 17 residues. CDR1 SGHDN and CDR2 FVKESK come from the germline V gene. The CDR3 bases are TGTGCCAGCAGCCGAGGGCCGGGACTAGCGAATGCCGGGGAGCTGTTTTTT. Protein sequence: CASSRGPGLANAGELFF.

The V and J genes are TRBV15 and TRBJ2-7; unclear D gene. Trimming left V 0 bases short and J 0 bases short, with 9 bases between. There are 15 residues in the CDR3. The germline gives CDR1 LNHNV, CDR2 YYDKDF (reference sequence). CDR3 sequence: CATSRDEAVSYEQYF. The DNA for the CDR3 is TGTGCCACCAGCAGAGATGAGGCCGTCTCCTACGAGCAGTACTTC.

The gene calls are TRBV13 and TRBJ1-3, with D unclear. Germline V lookup: CDR1 PRHDT, CDR2 FYEKMQ (reference sequence). CDR3 length: 13 amino acids. Trimming took off 5 bases at V and 1 base at J, with 6 bases between the two ends. The CDR3 here is CASSPQSGNTIYF. Written as DNA, the CDR3 is TGTGCCAGCAGCCCCCAATCTGGAAACACCATATATTTT. The full variable domain, with the rest looked up from reference TRBV13 and TRBJ1-3, is AAGVIQSPRHLIKEKRETATLKCYPIPRHDTVYWYQQGPGQDPQFLISFYEKMQSDKGSIPDRFSAQQFSDYHSELNMSSLELGDSALYFCASSPQSGNTIYFGEGSWLTVV.